These 9 T cell receptor beta chains share one sample of origin, sequenced in a study of shared clonotypes between healthy human individuals. TCRdb's copy holds only in-frame clones and misses some; the assay was immunoSEQ multiplex PCR. This table has roughly 2.5 million clones, more than 80% appearing once. The sample taken for sequencing was naive CD4+ T cells sorted from blood. The subset here: CD45RA+ positively selected. All receptors derive from a man aged 18-30 years in good health.

Turning to this clone: The sample holds other DNA sequences that translate to the same CDR3. The rearrangement links TRBV11-2 to TRBJ2-7; D unresolved. Deletions cut 0 bases from V and 2 bases from J, with 8 bases between. Germline values: CDR1 SGHAT, CDR2 FQNNGV. This CDR3 is 14 amino acids long. CDR3 in amino acids: CASSLDRLAYEQYF. CDR3 nucleotides: TGTGCCAGCAGCTTAGATCGCTTGGCCTACGAGCAGTACTTC.

The rearrangement uses TRBV7-9 and TRBJ1-4; D gene ambiguous. V dropped 5 bases and J dropped 0 bases, with 10 bases sitting between them. This CDR3 is 15 amino acids long. Germline V gene sequence: CDR1 SEHNR, CDR2 FQNEAQ (reference sequence). CDR3 coding DNA: TGTGCCAGCAGCGACGCCCGGCCAACTAATGAAAAACTGTTTTTT. Translation gives CASSDARPTNEKLFF.

This chain links TRBV7-2 with TRBJ1-4; D gene ambiguous. Trimming removed 0 bases from V and 5 bases from J, with 10 bases in between. Germline CDR1 is SGHTA and CDR2 is FQGNSA. This CDR3 is built from 15 residues. CDR3 sequence reads: CASSLAGTKNEKLFF. The DNA for the CDR3 is TGTGCCAGCAGCTTAGCAGGCACCAAGAATGAAAAACTGTTTTTT.

Remarks on this clone: The germline gene is not matched at one end of the junction; a read error may be the cause. V and J are TRBV6-1 and TRBJ1-1; unclear D gene. CDR3 length equals 15 residues. Germline-derived CDR1 and CDR2 are MNHNS and SASEGT. The CDR3 bases are TGTGCCAGCCGTGAGGCCCTAGTTAGGTCCGGTGAAGCTTTCTTT. Amino acids: CASREALVRSGEAFF.

The chain uses TRBV10-3 and TRBJ1-2; unclear D gene. Trimming shortened V by 0 bases and J by 4 bases, and 6 bases separated the two germline ends. CDR3 length: 13 residues. Germline CDR1 reads ENHRY; CDR2 reads SYGVKD. For the CDR3, the DNA is TGTGCCATCAGTGAGTCAACTTTCTATGGCTACACCTTC. Encoded protein: CAISESTFYGYTF.

With respect to this clone: At one of its ends the junction is not consistent with the germline gene, which may arise from a read error. CDR3 sequence (DNA): TGTGCCAGCAGCCTAGCCATGGTAGGGTGGAATTCACCCCTCCACTTT. This gives the protein CASSLAMVGWNSPLHF. This chain connects TRBV7-8 to TRBJ1-6; no clear D gene. Germline CDR1 is SGHVS and CDR2 is FQNEAQ. This CDR3 is 16 amino acids long. Full variable domain (missing parts from reference TRBV7-8 and TRBJ1-6): GAGVSQSPRYKVAKRGQDVALRCDPISGHVSLFWYQQALGQGPEFLTYFQNEAQLDKSGLPSDRFFAERPEGSVSTLKIQRTQQEDSAVYLCASSLAMVGWNSPLHFGNGTRLTVT.

This clone is a singleton in its sample. The chain uses TRBV6-6 and TRBJ2-7; 10 nucleotides match TRBD2. CDR3 length: 15 amino acids. The germline V gene encodes CDR1 MNHNY and CDR2 SVGAGI (reference sequence). V shed 4 bases, J shed 4 bases, and the junction held 7 bases outside the gene matches. CDR3 protein: CASSSSGLAEYEQYF. DNA for the CDR3: TGTGCCAGCAGTTCCTCCGGACTAGCGGAATACGAGCAGTACTTC.

This chain connects TRBV6-1 to TRBJ1-1; D unclear. Germline CDR1 reads MNHNS; CDR2 reads SASEGT. V was cut by 2 bases and J by 1 base, with 14 bases left in between. The CDR3 contains 16 residues. CDR3 bases: TGTGCCAGCAGTGAACCTATCCTTGACTGGAACACTGAAGCTTTCTTT. Protein: CASSEPILDWNTEAFF.

J is TRBJ2-7 and V is TRBV4-3; D perhaps matches TRBD1 (6 bases). The V gene's germline CDR1 is LGHNA and CDR2 YSLEER. The CDR3 is 13 residues long. Trimming left V 5 bases short and J 3 bases short, with 11 bases between. CDR3 region: CASSLGHYYEQYF. The DNA of the CDR3 is TGCGCCAGCAGCTTGGGACACTACTACGAGCAGTACTTC.